These 26 T cell receptor beta chains originate from one sample sequenced in a study of blood T cell repertoires in COVID-19. Libraries were prepared by immunoSEQ multiplex PCR; TCRdb keeps only in-frame clonotypes and omits some of them. The sample lists about 48,000 clones, over 75% seen once, with almost 6% in the top ten. Sequencing input: peripheral blood. Receptors were obtained from a woman aged 55-70 years with acute or convalescent COVID-19.

This clone is judged medium-sized. The CDR3 DNA follows: TGTGCCAGCAGCCAAGACGGGGGGCGACCAAGGATAACCTACAATGAGCAGTTCTTC. It translates to CASSQDGGRPRITYNEQFF. This chain links TRBV14 with TRBJ2-1; perhaps TRBD2 as D (7 bases). The V end lost 0 bases, the J end lost 2 bases, and 20 bases lay between the germline ends. This CDR3 contains 19 residues. Germline CDR1 reads SGHDN; CDR2 reads FVKESK. Full variable domain (remainder filled in from reference TRBV14 and TRBJ2-1): EAGVTQFPSHSVIEKGQTVTLRCDPISGHDNLYWYRRVMGKEIKFLLHFVKESKQDESGMPNNRFLAERTGGTYSTLKVQPAELEDSGVYFCASSQDGGRPRITYNEQFFGPGTRLTVL.

The chain couples TRBV9 to TRBJ2-3; D is uncertain. Trimming stripped 1 base from V and 0 bases from J, with 12 bases between. The V gene's germline CDR1 is SGDLS and CDR2 YYNGEE. The CDR3 is made up of 16 amino acids. The CDR3 here is CASSVKGRGSTDTQYF. CDR3 DNA: TGTGCCAGCAGCGTAAAAGGTAGAGGCAGCACAGATACGCAGTATTTT.

This chain links TRBV7-2 with TRBJ1-4, with unresolved D. This CDR3 region has 14 residues. Trimming removed 3 bases at V and 4 bases at J, with 9 bases between. The germline gives CDR1 SGHTA, CDR2 FQGNSA. The CDR3 DNA follows: TGTGCCAGCAGCTTCCGGTCCTTTAATGAAAAACTGTTTTTT. Translated, it gives CASSFRSFNEKLFF.

The rearrangement links TRBV19 to TRBJ2-7; possible D gene TRBD1, 6 bases. CDR1 and CDR2 from the germline V gene are LNHDA and SQIVND (reference sequence). The CDR3 consists of 13 residues. V dropped 5 bases and J dropped 5 bases, with 13 bases sitting between them. In DNA form, the CDR3 reads TGTGCCAGTAGTCCACAGGGCAGGCACGAGCAGTACTTC. It is translated as CASSPQGRHEQYF.

CDR3 amino acids: CASSDGHVREQYF. CDR3 sequence (DNA): TGTGCCAGCAGTGATGGGCACGTGCGCGAGCAGTACTTC. J is TRBJ2-7 and V is TRBV6-1; D gene ambiguous. The V gene lost 3 bases and the J gene lost 6 bases, with 12 bases spanning the gap. The CDR3 length is 13 residues. The germline V gene encodes CDR1 MNHNS and CDR2 SASEGT.

The V gene is TRBV27, the J gene TRBJ2-1, with 8 bases identical to TRBD2. J gave up 2 bases and V 5 bases, and 11 bases lay outside the gene matches. Germline V gives CDR1 MNHEY, CDR2 SMNVEV (reference sequence). There are 17 residues in the CDR3. The CDR3 DNA reads TGTGCCAGCAGTACTAGGGCTAGCGGGCCTACCTACAATGAGCAGTTCTTC. Translation gives CASSTRASGPTYNEQFF.

The chain recombines TRBV6-5 with TRBJ1-6; 11 bases match TRBD1. The CDR3 has 15 amino acids. Germline lookup yields CDR1 MNHEY and CDR2 SVGAGI. V was clipped by 6 bases and J by 10 bases; unmatched bases: 8. CDR3 sequence reads: CASRDRGQSKSPLHF. CDR3 bases: TGTGCCAGCAGGGACAGGGGGCAGAGTAAGTCACCCCTCCACTTT.

This clone showed up just once. V is TRBV2 and J is TRBJ2-1; TRBD1 is a possible D gene (6 bases). V lost 4 bases, J lost 9 bases, and 16 bases lay in between. CDR3 length: 14 amino acids. Germline loops: CDR1 SNHLY, CDR2 FYNNEI. The CDR3 spells CASSVRTALSEQFF. DNA of the CDR3: TGTGCCAGCAGTGTCAGGACAGCATTAAGTGAGCAGTTCTTC. The variable domain in full, completed from reference TRBV2 and TRBJ2-1, reads EPEVTQTPSHQVTQMGQEVILRCVPISNHLYFYWYRQILGQKVEFLVSFYNNEISEKSEIFDDQFSVERPDGSNFTLKIRSTKLEDSAMYFCASSVRTALSEQFFGPGTRLTVL.

V gene TRBV5-1 combines with J gene TRBJ2-7; TRBD1 might be the D (5 bases). Trimming removed 0 bases from V and 6 bases from J, with 16 bases in between. The CDR3 has 15 residues. Germline CDR1 reads SGHRS; CDR2 reads YFSETQ. CDR3 sequence reads: CASSLAGRVEGEQYF. The CDR3 bases are TGCGCCAGCAGCTTGGCGGGCAGGGTTGAAGGCGAGCAGTACTTC.

V usage is TRBV12-5 and J usage is TRBJ2-2; 9 bases line up with TRBD1. V shed 1 base, J shed 4 bases, and the junction held 7 bases outside the gene matches. The CDR3 has 17 residues. Per the germline V gene, CDR1 is LGHNT and CDR2 is FRNRAP. Here the CDR3 DNA reads TGTGCTAGTGGTTTGGGGGGACAGGGTCCCGGCACCGGGGAGCTGTTTTTT. Amino acid sequence: CASGLGGQGPGTGELFF. Complete variable domain (other parts from reference TRBV12-5 and TRBJ2-2): DARVTQTPRHKVTEMGQEVTMRCQPILGHNTVFWYRQTMMQGLELLAYFRNRAPLDDSGMPKDRFSAEMPDATLATLKIQPSEPRDSAVYFCASGLGGQGPGTGELFFGEGSRLTVL.

The CDR3 coding sequence is TGTGCCAGCAGCCAAGTCCCCTTTTCTAGCGGGGTGGTCACAGATACGCAGTATTTT. It codes for CASSQVPFSSGVVTDTQYF. The V gene is TRBV14, the J gene TRBJ2-3, with 9 bases identical to TRBD2. This CDR3 contains 19 residues. Per germline, CDR1 SGHDN and CDR2 FVKESK. The V segment lost 1 base and the J segment 2 bases; nucleotides outside the gene matches: 13.

This sequence joins TRBV7-2 and TRBJ2-2, with 9 nucleotides matching TRBD2. The CDR3 length is 14 residues. Germline assignment: CDR1 SGHTA and CDR2 FQGNSA. V was pared by 4 bases and J by 7 bases, with 4 bases of the junction left unmatched. CDR3 protein: CASSSGLAIGELFF. CDR3 coding DNA: TGTGCCAGCAGCTCTGGACTAGCGATCGGGGAGCTGTTTTTT.

The gene calls are TRBV30 and TRBJ1-2; tentative D call: TRBD1 (5 bases). Germline V gene sequence: CDR1 GTSNPN, CDR2 SVGIG (reference sequence). Trimming stripped 3 bases from V and 1 base from J, with 18 bases between. CDR3 size: 16 residues. This chain's CDR3 is CAWSLSYRGGNYGYTF. CDR3 DNA: TGTGCCTGGAGCCTTTCCTATCGGGGGGGTAACTATGGCTACACCTTC.

CDR3 DNA: TGTGCCAGCAGCTTAATCGGTCCGAACACTGAAGCTTTCTTT. Amino acid sequence: CASSLIGPNTEAFF. The chain employs TRBV7-3 and TRBJ1-1, with D unresolved. The CDR3 spans 14 residues. Trimming stripped 1 base from V and 1 base from J, with 7 bases between. Germline V gene lookup returns CDR1 SGHTA and CDR2 FQGTGA.

This clone was seen just once. V usage is TRBV9 and J usage is TRBJ2-5, with 9 bases aligning to TRBD2. CDR3 length: 16 amino acids. J gave up 1 base and V 0 bases, and 4 bases lay outside the gene matches. Germline V gene lookup returns CDR1 SGDLS and CDR2 YYNGEE. CDR3 loop: CASSVEKRGVQETQYF. In DNA, the CDR3 is TGTGCCAGCAGCGTAGAAAAGCGGGGGGTCCAAGAGACCCAGTACTTC.

This chain uses TRBV7-8 with TRBJ1-2; TRBD1 aligns across 8 bases. Per the germline V gene, CDR1 is SGHVS and CDR2 is FQNEAQ. J lost 4 bases, V lost 5 bases, and 6 bases had no gene match. The length of the CDR3 is 14 residues. The CDR3 bases are TGTGCCAGCAGCCCCCGGACAGGGCCCTATGGCTACACCTTC. Translating gives CASSPRTGPYGYTF.

This clone appeared once. This chain connects TRBV12-3 or TRBV12-4 to TRBJ1-2; D unclear. V was cut by 6 bases and J by 4 bases, with 12 bases left in between. This CDR3 is built from 13 residues. CDR3 residues: CASSLWQAYGYTF. The CDR3 DNA follows: TGTGCCAGCAGCCTCTGGCAGGCCTATGGCTACACCTTC.

The chain employs TRBV7-9 and TRBJ1-1, with 7 bases aligning to TRBD1. The V gene end was trimmed by 6 bases and the J gene end by 1 base; junction bases not matched to a gene: 11. CDR1 and CDR2 (germline): SEHNR, FQNEAQ (reference sequence). The CDR3 is 16 amino acids. The CDR3 protein is CASSLTGLRGNTEAFF. The CDR3 nucleotides read TGTGCCAGCAGTCTGACAGGGCTTAGGGGGAACACTGAAGCTTTCTTT.

The J gene is TRBJ2-5, the V gene TRBV5-4; 13 nucleotides align to TRBD2. Germline lookup yields CDR1 SGHNT and CDR2 YYREEE (reference sequence). This CDR3 is 15 amino acids long. Trimming at V came to 4 bases and at J to 5 bases, leaving 5 bases not matched to a gene. CDR3 coding DNA: TGTGCCAGCAGCACGGGACTAGCGGGGAGGGAGACCCAGTACTTC. It encodes CASSTGLAGRETQYF.

The chain couples TRBV6-5 to TRBJ1-2, with a weak D call TRBD1 (5 bases). Germline V gene lookup returns CDR1 MNHEY and CDR2 SVGAGI. V was trimmed by 6 bases and J by 0 bases, leaving 11 bases between them. The CDR3 runs 14 residues. CDR3 amino acids: CASSPTATNYGYTF. The DNA of the CDR3 is TGTGCCAGCAGCCCGACAGCAACTAACTATGGCTACACCTTC.

As DNA, the CDR3 is TGTGCCAGCAGCTTGAGACAGGGCAGCACTGAAGCTTTCTTT. Translated: CASSLRQGSTEAFF. The V and J genes are TRBV5-4 and TRBJ1-1; 7 bases map to TRBD1. Germline CDR1 reads SGHNT; CDR2 reads YYREEE (reference sequence). V was clipped by 1 base and J by 4 bases; unmatched bases: 4. The length of the CDR3 is 14 residues. Complete variable domain (other parts from reference TRBV5-4 and TRBJ1-1): ETGVTQSPTHLIKTRGQQVTLRCSSQSGHNTVSWYQQALGQGPQFIFQYYREEENGRGNFPPRFSGLQFPNYSSELNVNALELDDSALYLCASSLRQGSTEAFFGQGTRLTVV.

In its sample, this clone was seen a few times. The rearrangement links TRBV5-4 to TRBJ1-2, with 7 bases identical to TRBD1. This CDR3 spans 14 amino acids. From germline, CDR1 is SGHNT and CDR2 YYREEE (reference sequence). J lost 2 bases, V lost 4 bases, and 5 bases had no gene match. CDR3 sequence (DNA): TGTGCCAGCAGCCTCCGCAGGGGGAACTATGGCTACACCTTC. Amino acids: CASSLRRGNYGYTF. Full variable domain (rest looked up from reference TRBV5-4 and TRBJ1-2): ETGVTQSPTHLIKTRGQQVTLRCSSQSGHNTVSWYQQALGQGPQFIFQYYREEENGRGNFPPRFSGLQFPNYSSELNVNALELDDSALYLCASSLRRGNYGYTFGSGTRLTVV.

The chain joins TRBV5-8 to TRBJ1-5, with D hard to call. The CDR3 extends over 15 amino acids. V was cut by 6 bases and J by 3 bases, with 16 bases left in between. Germline V gives CDR1 SGHTS, CDR2 YDEGEE. The CDR3 sequence is CASTSRRIYNQPQHF. For the CDR3, the DNA is TGTGCCAGCACCTCTCGTAGAATCTACAATCAGCCCCAGCATTTT.

The V and J genes are TRBV5-4 and TRBJ2-5, with 7 bases identical to TRBD2. The CDR3 consists of 14 residues. Germline CDR1 SGHNT, CDR2 YYREEE (reference sequence). Unmatched junction bases numbered 8, after V lost 4 bases and J lost 5 bases. CDR3 protein: CASSGDYRRETQYF. DNA of the CDR3: TGTGCCAGCAGCGGGGACTACAGACGGGAGACCCAGTACTTC.

This chain connects TRBV2 to TRBJ1-1; weak D call: TRBD1 (6 bases). Germline CDR1 and CDR2: SNHLY and FYNNEI. The CDR3 extends over 15 amino acids. Trimming pared 7 bases from V and 6 bases from J, leaving 21 bases between. The DNA for the CDR3 is TGTGCCAGCAACCCCTTGGACAGCAAAGTGTCTGAAGCTTTCTTT. This translates into CASNPLDSKVSEAFF.

The chain couples TRBV5-6 to TRBJ2-2; 9 nucleotides match TRBD1. The germline V gene has CDR1 SGHDT and CDR2 YYEEEE. The CDR3 is 17 amino acids. V gave up 0 bases and J gave up 4 bases; unmatched junction bases: 7. The CDR3 nucleotides are TGTGCCAGCAGCTTGGGGGGACAGGGCGGTAGCACCGGGGAGCTGTTTTTT. This gives the protein CASSLGGQGGSTGELFF.